These T cell receptor beta chains were read from a single sample in a study of T cells expressing NK-cell markers. TCRdb re-called the 5' RACE reads; every CDR3 protein appears as one record, without DNA. This sample's table has about 380,000 distinct CDR3 sequences. Sample: blood T cells: a sorted CD56 or NKG2C T cell subset, CD4+ or CD8+ T cells, or bulk PBMC T cells (not recorded which). These receptors all stem from a man aged 18-69 years in good health. Both conserved end residues are part of each CDR3.

j_gene: TRBJ2-1; len: 15; v_gene: TRBV20-1; CDR3aa: CSAMGGPYSYNEQFF
j_gene: TRBJ2-2; len: 17; v_gene: TRBV7-8; CDR3aa: CASSPPGLAGNTGELFF
j_gene: TRBJ1-2; len: 14; v_gene: TRBV2; CDR3aa: CASSGGIANYGYTF
j_gene: TRBJ1-1; len: 15; v_gene: TRBV7-2; CDR3aa: CASSLQGQQPTEAFF
j_gene: TRBJ1-3; len: 13; v_gene: TRBV7-2; CDR3aa: CASSLGREDTIYF
j_gene: TRBJ1-2; len: 13; v_gene: TRBV7-3; CDR3aa: CASSLDVNYGYTF
j_gene: TRBJ1-1; len: 15; v_gene: TRBV28; CDR3aa: CASTRGARMNTEAFF
j_gene: TRBJ2-5; len: 15; v_gene: TRBV12-3/TRBV12-4; CDR3aa: CASSLQGSNQETQYF
j_gene: TRBJ2-3; len: 16; v_gene: TRBV24-1; CDR3aa: CATSGPERGGPDTQYF
j_gene: TRBJ2-2; len: 16; v_gene: TRBV19; CDR3aa: CASSIQRDMNTGELFF
j_gene: TRBJ2-1; len: 16; v_gene: TRBV5-1; CDR3aa: CASRPLGTEGSNEQFF
j_gene: TRBJ1-3; len: 15; v_gene: TRBV5-1; CDR3aa: CASSAGQRSGNTIYF
j_gene: TRBJ2-4; len: 16; v_gene: TRBV18; CDR3aa: CASSPFPQLAKNIQYF
j_gene: TRBJ2-3; len: 16; v_gene: TRBV9; CDR3aa: CASSYTENPPSDTQYF
j_gene: TRBJ1-6; len: 14; v_gene: TRBV6-4; CDR3aa: CASSGDHREEPLHF
j_gene: TRBJ1-1; len: 13; v_gene: TRBV19; CDR3aa: CASTDRLDTEAFF
j_gene: TRBJ2-3; len: 20; v_gene: TRBV12-3/TRBV12-4; CDR3aa: CASSSTSGGTQGTSTDTQYF
j_gene: TRBJ1-1; len: 13; v_gene: TRBV12-3/TRBV12-4; CDR3aa: CASSGGRHTEAFF
j_gene: TRBJ1-1; len: 15; v_gene: TRBV18; CDR3aa: CASSRDSNMNTEAFF
j_gene: TRBJ2-3; len: 15; v_gene: TRBV7-2; CDR3aa: CASSSRSGGTDTQYF
j_gene: TRBJ2-3; len: 17; v_gene: TRBV5-1; CDR3aa: CASSVGAGGGSTDTQYF
j_gene: TRBJ1-6; len: 15; v_gene: TRBV2; CDR3aa: CASSEDRAGISPLHF
j_gene: TRBJ2-6; len: 19; v_gene: TRBV12-3/TRBV12-4; CDR3aa: CASTFSVASLFSGANVLTF
j_gene: TRBJ1-2; len: 15; v_gene: TRBV5-1; CDR3aa: CASSLGLGRIYGYTF
j_gene: TRBJ2-7; len: 13; v_gene: TRBV5-1; CDR3aa: CAARGGPSGEQYF
j_gene: TRBJ2-7; len: 14; v_gene: TRBV12-3/TRBV12-4; CDR3aa: CASSLGEVSYEQYF
j_gene: TRBJ2-1; len: 15; v_gene: TRBV4-2; CDR3aa: CASSPVAGDQGEQFF
j_gene: TRBJ2-7; len: 12; v_gene: TRBV30; CDR3aa: CAWSVTGSEQYF
j_gene: TRBJ2-5; len: 16; v_gene: TRBV28; CDR3aa: CASSWIRHTKQETQYF
j_gene: TRBJ2-2; len: 15; v_gene: TRBV20-1; CDR3aa: CSARRLREGTGELFF
j_gene: TRBJ1-1; len: 14; v_gene: TRBV18; CDR3aa: CASSRQGAGTEAFF
j_gene: TRBJ2-3; len: 14; v_gene: TRBV3-1; CDR3aa: CASSIDQASDTQYF
j_gene: TRBJ2-5; len: 13; v_gene: TRBV6-1; CDR3aa: CASSQPPQETQYF